Listed here is a single T cell receptor (beta chain). What it binds is unknown. This entry comes from a study of cytomegalovirus exposure and HLA in healthy donors. Notes on the study in general: The study recorded 150 to 200 TCR beta chains that were cytomegalovirus-associated.

The CDR3 spans 13 residues. From germline, CDR1 is LGHNT and CDR2 FRNRAP. The V and J ends lost 5 bases and 4 bases, in that order; junction bases with no gene match: 4. Amplification used 60 Vbeta primers and 13 Jbeta primers. Generated by immunoSEQ multiplex PCR, the TCRdb table keeps only in-frame clones and is missing some. This sample contains some 82,000 clones. J is TRBJ1-1 and V is TRBV12-5, with TRBD1 matching 7 bases. The TCR originated in a woman aged 25 to 39 in good health and CMV-seronegative. Material: PBMCs. DNA of the CDR3: TGTGCTAGTGGTCCTCCAGGGGGCACTGAAGCTTTCTTT. Amino acid sequence: CASGPPGGTEAFF.